A single sample gave rise to the 18 T cell receptor beta chains below, sequenced in a study of CD8 T cells in Susac syndrome. An amount of RNA that ranged from 0.5 to 1 ug was reverse transcribed with random hexamers. TCRdb recomputed calls from the immunoSEQ multiplex PCR reads with MiXCR, one row per CDR3 protein. This sample has roughly 200,000 distinct CDR3 sequences, with about 91% found just once. Material for sequencing was CD4+ T cells from PBMCs. These receptor sequences come from a human donor with Susac syndrome.

This chain uses TRBV3-1 with TRBJ1-4, with D tentatively TRBD1 (6 bases). This CDR3 comprises 15 residues. CDR1 and CDR2 from the germline V gene are LGHDT and YNNKEL (reference sequence). V was trimmed by 3 bases and J by 6 bases, leaving 14 bases between them. CDR3 in amino acids: CASSHSGELDEKLFF. CDR3 nucleotides: TGTGCCAGCAGCCATTCAGGGGAGTTAGATGAAAAACTGTTTTTT. Full variable domain (outside the CDR3, taken from reference TRBV3-1 and TRBJ1-4): DTAVSQTPKYLVTQMGNDKSIKCEQNLGHDTMYWYKQDSKKFLKIMFSYNNKELIINETVPNRFSPKSPDKAHLNLHINSLELGDSAVYFCASSHSGELDEKLFFGSGTQLSVL.

The DNA of the CDR3 is TGCAGTGCTAGAGATACGGTGATTCGAGGGTTTCAGCCCCAGCATTTT. Translated, it gives CSARDTVIRGFQPQHF. The V gene is TRBV20-1, the J gene TRBJ1-5; D unclear. Germline CDR1 and CDR2: DFQATT and SNEGSKA (reference sequence). This CDR3 has 16 amino acids. V was pared by 0 bases and J by 6 bases, with 18 bases between.

The chain uses TRBV6-5 and TRBJ1-3; the D gene is possibly TRBD1 (6 bases). This CDR3 region has 14 residues. Trimming left V 2 bases short and J 4 bases short, with 9 bases between. Germline-derived CDR1 and CDR2 are MNHEY and SVGAGI. The chain's CDR3 is CASSYGTLGNTIYF. The CDR3 nucleotides read TGTGCCAGCAGTTACGGGACACTCGGAAACACCATATATTTT.

The CDR3 coding sequence is TGTGCCAGCAGCTGGACTAGCGAGACCCAGTACTTC. Translation gives CASSWTSETQYF. The chain combines TRBV7-9 with TRBJ2-5; 8 bases are shared with TRBD2. The V gene's germline CDR1 is SEHNR and CDR2 FQNEAQ (reference sequence). The J segment lost 5 bases and the V segment lost 4 bases, leaving 0 bases of the junction unmatched. The CDR3 is made up of 12 amino acids.

This chain joins TRBV28 and TRBJ2-7; 8 nucleotides line up with TRBD1. This CDR3 contains 13 residues. Germline V gives CDR1 MDHEN, CDR2 SYDVKM. V dropped 8 bases and J dropped 3; count of bases not matched to a gene: 6. The CDR3, as DNA: TGTGCCAGCCAGACCGGGACAGGCTACGAGCAGTACTTC. Amino acid sequence: CASQTGTGYEQYF.

This clonotype came up once. The rearrangement uses TRBV27 and TRBJ2-3; D is unclear. The germline V gene has CDR1 MNHEY and CDR2 SMNVEV (reference sequence). Trimming cost V 4 bases and J 6 bases, with 14 bases left between them. The length of the CDR3 is 14 residues. The CDR3 DNA reads TGTGCCAGCAGTTCCTCGGGCGGCCCGGATACGCAGTATTTT. Its protein is CASSSSGGPDTQYF.

This chain uses TRBV29-1 with TRBJ2-3; no reliable D call. Trimming cost V 4 bases and J 0 bases, with 8 bases left between them. CDR3 size: 13 residues. CDR1 is SQVTM and CDR2 is ANQGSEA in the germline V gene. The CDR3 sequence is CSVGWESTDTQYF. For the CDR3, the DNA is TGCAGCGTTGGATGGGAAAGCACAGATACGCAGTATTTT.

This chain joins TRBV20-1 and TRBJ1-1; TRBD1 matches 8 bases. This CDR3 comprises 14 residues. Germline lookup yields CDR1 DFQATT and CDR2 SNEGSKA (reference sequence). After removal of 6 bases from V and 6 bases from J, the junction contained 12 bases not matched to a gene. CDR3 residues: CSASERTGQAEAFF. In DNA form, the CDR3 reads TGCAGTGCCTCCGAAAGGACAGGGCAGGCTGAAGCTTTCTTT.

This chain connects TRBV19 to TRBJ1-2, with TRBD1 identical over 8 bases. Germline CDR1 reads LNHDA; CDR2 reads SQIVND (reference sequence). CDR3 length equals 15 residues. Trimming removed 5 bases from V and 5 bases from J; junction bases left unmatched: 10. CDR3 sequence (DNA): TGTGCCAGTAGTCCTCAGGGACAGGCTGGATATGGCTACACCTTC. It is translated as CASSPQGQAGYGYTF.

The chain is built from TRBV5-1 and TRBJ1-6, with D perhaps TRBD1 (5 bases). V was clipped by 4 bases and J by 4 bases, with 15 bases between them. CDR3 length: 16 residues. Germline assignment: CDR1 SGHRS and CDR2 YFSETQ. CDR3 DNA: TGCGCCAGCAGCATTCAACAGGCGAGTTATAATTCACCCCTCCACTTT. Translating gives CASSIQQASYNSPLHF.

This clonotype came up once. J is TRBJ1-1 and V is TRBV6-5, with 9 bases matching TRBD1. CDR1 and CDR2 (germline): MNHEY, SVGAGI. The CDR3 has 17 amino acids. With 4 bases clipped from V and 0 bases from J, the junction kept 9 bases outside the gene matches. CDR3 sequence: CASSLQGGQGMNTEAFF. The CDR3 nucleotides read TGTGCCAGCAGTTTACAGGGGGGACAGGGCATGAACACTGAAGCTTTCTTT.

The chain is built from TRBV6-5 and TRBJ1-1; D unresolved. CDR3 size: 14 residues. The V end lost 1 base, the J end lost 4 bases, and 10 bases lay between the germline ends. The germline gives CDR1 MNHEY, CDR2 SVGAGI. The CDR3 protein is CASSYLQSGTEAFF. The CDR3 nucleotides are TGTGCCAGCAGTTACTTGCAATCGGGCACTGAAGCTTTCTTT.

J is TRBJ2-3 and V is TRBV30; TRBD2 is a possible D gene (6 bases). The CDR3 loop spans 14 amino acids. V lost 1 base and J 0 bases, leaving 8 bases between the germline ends. The germline V gene encodes CDR1 GTSNPN and CDR2 SVGIG (reference sequence). For the CDR3, the DNA is TGTGCCTGGAGTGGGAGGGTTAGCACAGATACGCAGTATTTT. Translating gives CAWSGRVSTDTQYF.

The rearrangement links TRBV7-8 to TRBJ1-6, with TRBD1 as a possible D gene (5 bases). The V end lost 5 bases, the J end lost 0 bases, and 11 bases lay between the germline ends. The CDR3 is made up of 16 amino acids. Germline CDR1 and CDR2: SGHVS and FQNEAQ. Here the CDR3 DNA reads TGTGCCAGCAGCCTCGGGACCGACTCCTATAATTCACCCCTCCACTTT. Translating gives CASSLGTDSYNSPLHF. The variable domain in full, completed from reference TRBV7-8 and TRBJ1-6, reads GAGVSQSPRYKVAKRGQDVALRCDPISGHVSLFWYQQALGQGPEFLTYFQNEAQLDKSGLPSDRFFAERPEGSVSTLKIQRTQQEDSAVYLCASSLGTDSYNSPLHFGNGTRLTVT.

V gene TRBV5-1 combines with J gene TRBJ1-2, with D perhaps matching TRBD1 (5 bases). The CDR3 runs 14 residues. V was cut by 2 bases and J by 4 bases, with 12 bases left in between. CDR1 and CDR2 (germline): SGHRS, YFSETQ. The CDR3 region is CASSFEGLSYGYTF. CDR3 in DNA: TGCGCCAGCAGCTTCGAGGGGTTAAGCTATGGCTACACCTTC.

The chain employs TRBV5-1 and TRBJ2-1; 9 bases fit TRBD1. The CDR3 covers 15 residues. The V gene end was trimmed by 4 bases and the J gene end by 8 bases; junction bases not matched to a gene: 10. Looked up from germline, CDR1 is SGHRS and CDR2 is YFSETQ. The CDR3 region has the DNA TGCGCCAGCAGCACCGGGACAGGGTTTCATCATGAGCAGTTCTTC. Encoded protein: CASSTGTGFHHEQFF. The variable domain in full, with the rest retrieved from reference TRBV5-1 and TRBJ2-1, is KAGVTQTPRYLIKTRGQQVTLSCSPISGHRSVSWYQQTPGQGLQFLFEYFSETQRNKGNFPGRFSGRQFSNSRSEMNVSTLELGDSALYLCASSTGTGFHHEQFFGPGTRLTVL.

The chain joins TRBV2 to TRBJ1-1, with 7 bases matching TRBD1. Trimming took 6 bases from V and 0 from J; bases not matched to a gene: 13. The CDR3 sequence is 17 residues long. Germline values: CDR1 SNHLY, CDR2 FYNNEI. CDR3 amino acids: CASREVQGGGMNTEAFF. The CDR3 DNA is TGTGCCAGCAGGGAGGTCCAGGGGGGCGGGATGAACACTGAAGCTTTCTTT.

This chain uses TRBV20-1 with TRBJ1-2; 8 bases match TRBD1. J was trimmed by 6 bases and V by 3 bases; bases with no gene match: 3. The germline CDR1 and CDR2 sequences are DFQATT and SNEGSKA (reference sequence). The CDR3 is 12 amino acids. This CDR3 is CSASAGGDGYTF. The CDR3 DNA reads as TGCAGTGCTAGTGCAGGGGGCGATGGCTACACCTTC.